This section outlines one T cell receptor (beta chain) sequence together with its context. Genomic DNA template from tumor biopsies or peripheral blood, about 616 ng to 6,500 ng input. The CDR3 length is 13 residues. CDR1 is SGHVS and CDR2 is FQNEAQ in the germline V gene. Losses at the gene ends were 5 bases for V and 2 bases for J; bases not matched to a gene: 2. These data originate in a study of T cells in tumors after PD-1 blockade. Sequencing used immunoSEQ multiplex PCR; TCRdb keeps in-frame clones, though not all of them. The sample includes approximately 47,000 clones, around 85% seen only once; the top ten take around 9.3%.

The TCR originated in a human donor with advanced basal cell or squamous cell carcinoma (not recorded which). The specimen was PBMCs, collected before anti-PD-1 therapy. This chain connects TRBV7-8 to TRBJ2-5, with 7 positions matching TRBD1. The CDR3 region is CASSRQGQETQYF. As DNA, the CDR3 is TGTGCCAGCAGCCGACAGGGACAAGAGACCCAGTACTTC.